Each of the 25 T cell receptor beta chains below was sequenced from the same sample in a study of blood T cell repertoires in COVID-19 (dated by TCRdb to about 2020). Preparation of the library involved the immunoSEQ multiplex PCR assay. The source is immuneACCESS, and TCRdb retained only in-frame sequences with V and J called. Part of the clones is not carried over; for the studies checked, unresolved V genes explain less than half of this, and the remainder is unexplained. Present in this sample are 250,000 to 300,000 clones, 80% to 90% of which were seen just once. The ten largest clones represent 9.5% to 12% of the sample. The sample consisted of peripheral blood. These receptors originate from a woman between 65 and 79 years old with acute or convalescent COVID-19.

V usage is TRBV5-8 and J usage is TRBJ1-6; TRBD1 aligns across 7 bases. With 1 base clipped from V and 7 bases from J, the junction kept 2 bases outside the gene matches. The CDR3 covers 14 residues. The germline CDR1 and CDR2 sequences are SGHTS and YDEGEE. CDR3 amino acids: CASSLIQGNSPLHF. CDR3 in DNA: TGTGCCAGCAGCTTGATACAGGGGAATTCACCCCTCCACTTT. Using reference TRBV5-8 and TRBJ1-6 for the parts outside the CDR3, the full variable domain is EAGVTQSPTHLIKTRGQQATLRCSPISGHTSVYWYQQALGLGLQFLLWYDEGEERNRGNFPPRFSGRQFPNYSSELNVNALELEDSALYLCASSLIQGNSPLHFGNGTRLTVT.

This chain links TRBV10-3 with TRBJ1-3, with D hard to call. The CDR3 runs to 16 residues. Germline V gives CDR1 ENHRY, CDR2 SYGVKD. V lost 4 bases, J lost 4 bases, and 17 bases lay in between. The CDR3 is CAISGGDVLEGNTIYF. The CDR3 nucleotides are TGTGCCATCAGTGGGGGAGATGTACTTGAGGGAAACACCATATATTTT.

This clone was recorded once. The chain carries TRBV4-1 and TRBJ1-2; TRBD1 aligns across 8 bases. J gave up 12 bases and V 0 bases, and 6 bases lay outside the gene matches. The CDR3 has 13 amino acids. Germline V lookup: CDR1 MGHRA, CDR2 YSYEKL. In DNA, the CDR3 is TGCGCCAGCAGCCAAGAGTGGGACAGGCGCCACACCTTC. Protein sequence: CASSQEWDRRHTF.

The V gene is TRBV19, the J gene TRBJ1-5; 7 bases are a match to TRBD1. The ends lost 6 bases at V and 0 bases at J; junction bases unmatched: 5. Per the germline V gene, CDR1 is LNHDA and CDR2 is SQIVND (reference sequence). The CDR3 totals 15 residues. CDR3 nucleotide sequence: TGTGCCAGTAGAGGGACAGTCCATAGCAATCAGCCCCAGCATTTT. Protein: CASRGTVHSNQPQHF.

This clone showed up just once. This chain uses TRBV11-2 with TRBJ1-1; unclear D gene. The CDR3 runs 13 residues. V was clipped by 0 bases and J by 8 bases, with 10 bases between them. Per the germline V gene, CDR1 is SGHAT and CDR2 is FQNNGV. The CDR3 bases are TGTGCCAGCAGCTTAGATAGACACTTGGAAGCTTTCTTT. It is translated as CASSLDRHLEAFF.

The gene calls are TRBV19 and TRBJ1-3, with 11 bases that match TRBD1. The germline gives CDR1 LNHDA, CDR2 SQIVND (reference sequence). The J segment lost 4 bases and the V segment lost 5 bases, leaving 4 bases of the junction unmatched. CDR3 length equals 15 residues. CDR3 DNA sequence: TGTGCCAGTAGTCGGACAGGGGGCATCGGAAACACCATATATTTT. It specifies CASSRTGGIGNTIYF.

The chain links TRBV3-1 (or the pseudogene TRBV3-2) to TRBJ2-5; 7 bases match TRBD2. This CDR3 contains 14 residues. Per the germline V gene, CDR1 is LGHDT and CDR2 is YNNKEL (reference sequence). Trimming removed 4 bases from V and 1 base from J; junction bases left unmatched: 3. The CDR3 region is CASSRASGQETQYF. The CDR3, as DNA: TGTGCCAGCAGCCGTGCTAGCGGCCAAGAGACCCAGTACTTC.

V is TRBV10-3 and J is TRBJ1-2; 8 positions match TRBD1. The germline CDR1 and CDR2 sequences are ENHRY and SYGVKD. This CDR3 contains 13 residues. The trim removed 6 bases at V and 7 bases at J, leaving 7 bases unmatched. CDR3 in DNA: TGTGCCATCAGCACGGACAGGGAGGGTGGCTACACCTTC. Translated: CAISTDREGGYTF.

The V call is TRBV18, the J call TRBJ2-5, with D tentatively TRBD1 (6 bases). Germline V gene lookup returns CDR1 KGHSH and CDR2 LQKENI. V lost 3 bases to trimming and J lost 5 bases, with 10 bases between them. This CDR3 has 13 amino acids. The CDR3 sequence is CASSPNRDETQYF. DNA of the CDR3: TGTGCCAGCTCACCGAACAGGGACGAGACCCAGTACTTC.

This CDR3 is CAWTPPDRTYGYTF. For the CDR3, the DNA is TGTGCCTGGACCCCTCCGGACAGAACCTATGGCTACACCTTC. The gene calls are TRBV30 and TRBJ1-2; a weak D match, TRBD1 (6 bases). The CDR3 contains 14 residues. Germline V lookup: CDR1 GTSNPN, CDR2 SVGIG (reference sequence). V gave up 4 bases and J gave up 4 bases, with 16 bases separating them.

The chain combines TRBV5-1 with TRBJ2-3, with 14 bases that match TRBD2. Germline lookup yields CDR1 SGHRS and CDR2 YFSETQ. CDR3 length: 19 residues. Trimming cost V 3 bases and J 6 bases; bases outside gene matches: 15. In DNA, the CDR3 is TGCGCCAGCAGCTCCACCGGGACTAGCGGGGGCCCCAGGGGGGATACGCAGTATTTT. Protein sequence: CASSSTGTSGGPRGDTQYF.

The chain uses TRBV25-1 and TRBJ2-4, with 8 bases fitting TRBD1. Germline V gene lookup returns CDR1 MGHDK and CDR2 SYGVNS. This CDR3 has 14 amino acids. The ends lost 4 bases at V and 5 bases at J; junction bases unmatched: 4. The CDR3 is CASSGTGSENIQYF. In nucleotides, the CDR3 is TGTGCCAGCAGTGGGACAGGGAGTGAAAACATTCAGTACTTC.

This chain joins TRBV7-9 and TRBJ1-3; D is unclear. Germline CDR1 SEHNR, CDR2 FQNEAQ (reference sequence). Trimming pared 4 bases from V and 0 bases from J, leaving 13 bases between. The CDR3 contains 16 residues. The CDR3 reads CASSSLQFLSGNTIYF. For the CDR3, the DNA is TGTGCCAGCAGCTCCTTACAGTTCCTCTCTGGAAACACCATATATTTT.

The chain joins TRBV11-2 to TRBJ2-7, with D possibly being TRBD1 (5 bases). V shed 2 bases and J shed 6 bases, with 20 bases lying between them. Per germline, CDR1 SGHAT and CDR2 FQNNGV. This CDR3 contains 16 residues. The CDR3 protein is CASSLLWGSYPAEQYF. The CDR3 DNA reads as TGTGCCAGCAGCTTACTATGGGGCTCTTATCCTGCCGAGCAGTACTTC. Full variable domain (remainder filled in from reference TRBV11-2 and TRBJ2-7): EAGVAQSPRYKIIEKRQSVAFWCNPISGHATLYWYQQILGQGPKLLIQFQNNGVVDDSQLPKDRFSAERLKGVDSTLKIQPAKLEDSAVYLCASSLLWGSYPAEQYFGPGTRLTVT.

With respect to this clone: Other DNA sequences from this sample encode an identical CDR3 as well. This chain connects TRBV7-3 to TRBJ2-7, with 11 bases aligning to TRBD1. The CDR3 loop spans 15 amino acids. V shed 2 bases, J shed 3 bases, and the junction held 3 bases outside the gene matches. Germline V CDR1 and CDR2: SGHTA, FQGTGA. The CDR3 region has the DNA TGTGCCAGCAGCTTAGATGGGACAGGGGGCTACGAGCAGTACTTC. It encodes CASSLDGTGGYEQYF.

The CDR3 is CASRRGRVGEQYF. CDR3 nucleotide sequence: TGTGCCAGCAGGCGGGGGAGAGTCGGCGAGCAGTACTTC. This chain uses TRBV6-5 with TRBJ2-7; 7 positions agree with TRBD2. In germline, CDR1 is MNHEY, CDR2 SVGAGI. The ends lost 6 bases at V and 6 bases at J; junction bases unmatched: 8. This CDR3 comprises 13 residues.

This chain links TRBV5-1 with TRBJ2-2; D not certain. Trimming took 0 bases from V and 2 from J, leaving 8 bases between them. The germline gives CDR1 SGHRS, CDR2 YFSETQ. The CDR3 is 15 amino acids. CDR3 sequence (DNA): TGCGCCAGCAGCTTGGCCGTAGTCAACACCGGGGAGCTGTTTTTT. Translating it yields CASSLAVVNTGELFF.

The chain is built from TRBV3-1 (or the pseudogene TRBV3-2) and TRBJ2-3; D may be TRBD2 (7 bases). V gave up 6 bases and J gave up 2 bases, with 15 bases separating them. This CDR3 is 15 amino acids long. CDR1 and CDR2 (germline): LGHDT, YNNKEL (reference sequence). Here the CDR3 DNA reads TGTGCCAGCAGGAGGGGGGGGGCCCTCACAGATACGCAGTATTTT. It encodes CASRRGGALTDTQYF.

This sequence joins TRBV5-1 and TRBJ2-2; a weak D match, TRBD2 (6 bases). V shed 4 bases and J shed 5 bases, with 18 bases lying between them. Germline CDR1 reads SGHRS; CDR2 reads YFSETQ. The CDR3 spans 16 residues. The CDR3 sequence: CASSGGTQAGTGELFF. As DNA, the CDR3 is TGCGCCAGCAGCGGCGGGACTCAGGCGGGGACCGGGGAGCTGTTTTTT.

This chain uses TRBV19 with TRBJ1-2; D ambiguous. The CDR3 totals 14 residues. V was pared by 3 bases and J by 1 base, with 9 bases between. Per germline, CDR1 LNHDA and CDR2 SQIVND (reference sequence). The CDR3, as DNA: TGTGCCAGTAGTATTCTGACATTTAACTATGGCTACACCTTC. This gives the protein CASSILTFNYGYTF.

V is TRBV3-1 (or the pseudogene TRBV3-2) and J is TRBJ2-1; 8 bases are a match to TRBD2. The CDR3 sequence is 15 residues long. Germline CDR1 LGHDT, CDR2 YNNKEL (reference sequence). J gave up 7 bases and V 4 bases, and 9 bases lay outside the gene matches. The CDR3 nucleotides read TGTGCCAGCAGCCTTGTTAGCGGGGCTTTGAATGAGCAGTTCTTC. This gives the protein CASSLVSGALNEQFF.

This chain joins TRBV6-1 and TRBJ2-3, with 7 nucleotides matching TRBD2. CDR1 and CDR2 (germline): MNHNS, SASEGT. V trimming: 2 bases; J trimming: 10 bases; junction bases outside the gene matches: 6. This CDR3 has 13 amino acids. The CDR3 sequence is CASSESGTTSQYF. CDR3 coding DNA: TGTGCCAGCAGTGAAAGTGGGACTACGTCGCAGTATTTT.

This chain joins TRBV11-2 and TRBJ1-4, with TRBD1 matching 9 bases. The CDR3 contains 14 residues. Germline V gene data show CDR1 as SGHAT and CDR2 as FQNNGV. The V gene end was trimmed by 3 bases and the J gene end by 7 bases; junction bases not matched to a gene: 3. CDR3 residues: CASSFGTGLEKLFF. CDR3 nucleotides: TGTGCCAGCAGCTTCGGGACAGGGCTTGAAAAACTGTTTTTT.

This rearrangement joins TRBV10-3 to TRBJ1-2; a possible D gene is TRBD1 (6 bases). Trimming took 0 bases from V and 6 from J, leaving 17 bases between them. The CDR3 is 16 residues long. Germline assignment: CDR1 ENHRY and CDR2 SYGVKD. The CDR3: CAISESRGGEEDGYTF. The DNA for the CDR3 is TGTGCCATCAGTGAGTCGAGAGGGGGAGAGGAAGATGGCTACACCTTC.

In nucleotides, the CDR3 is TGTGCCACCAGCAGAGCGGGACACTCGGAGACCCAGTACTTC. Its protein is CATSRAGHSETQYF. V gene TRBV15 combines with J gene TRBJ2-5; D might be TRBD1 (6 bases). The germline V gene has CDR1 LNHNV and CDR2 YYDKDF (reference sequence). CDR3 length equals 14 residues. The V and J ends lost 1 base and 5 bases respectively, with 11 bases between them.